This T cell receptor (beta chain) was retrieved from a study of blood T cell repertoires in COVID-19. Overall study: Sites across the United States, Italy and Spain contributed samples from acute and convalescent COVID-19.

The CDR3 is 12 amino acids. Trimming removed 9 bases at V and 5 bases at J, with 10 bases between. In germline, CDR1 is SEHNR, CDR2 FQNEAQ (reference sequence). Generated by immunoSEQ multiplex PCR, the TCRdb table keeps only in-frame clones and is missing some. This table has some 130,000 clones, around nine tenths appearing once. V is TRBV7-9 and J is TRBJ1-4, with no clear D. Sequenced material: peripheral blood. The origin of this receptor is a man in his sixties with active or convalescent COVID-19. CDR3 nucleotides: TGTGCCAGGGACTCCCGGAATGAAAAACTGTTTTTT. Translated, it gives CARDSRNEKLFF.